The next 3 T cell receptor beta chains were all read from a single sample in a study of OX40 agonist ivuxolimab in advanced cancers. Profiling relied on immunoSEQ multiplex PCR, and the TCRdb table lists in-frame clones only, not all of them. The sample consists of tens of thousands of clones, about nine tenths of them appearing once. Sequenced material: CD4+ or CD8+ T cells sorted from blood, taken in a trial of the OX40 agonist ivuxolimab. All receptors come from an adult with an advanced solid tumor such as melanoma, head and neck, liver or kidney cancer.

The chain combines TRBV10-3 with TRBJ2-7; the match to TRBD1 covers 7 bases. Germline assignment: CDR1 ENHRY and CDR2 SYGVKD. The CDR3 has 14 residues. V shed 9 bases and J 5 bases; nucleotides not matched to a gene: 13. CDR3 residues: CAITNRQGTDEQYF. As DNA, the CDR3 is TGTGCCATAACTAATAGACAGGGAACCGACGAGCAGTACTTC.

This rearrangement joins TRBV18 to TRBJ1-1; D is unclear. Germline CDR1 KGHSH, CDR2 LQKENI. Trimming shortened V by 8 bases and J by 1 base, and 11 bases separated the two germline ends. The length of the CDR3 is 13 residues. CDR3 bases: TGTGCCAGCACCCAAACCACGAACACTGAAGCTTTCTTT. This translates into CASTQTTNTEAFF.

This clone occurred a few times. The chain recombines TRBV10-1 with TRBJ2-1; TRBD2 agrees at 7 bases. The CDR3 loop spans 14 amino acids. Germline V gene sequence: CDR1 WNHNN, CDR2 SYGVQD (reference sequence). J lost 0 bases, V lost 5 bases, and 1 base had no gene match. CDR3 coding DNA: TGCGCCAGCAGTACTAGCGTCTCCTACAATGAGCAGTTCTTC. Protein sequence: CASSTSVSYNEQFF.